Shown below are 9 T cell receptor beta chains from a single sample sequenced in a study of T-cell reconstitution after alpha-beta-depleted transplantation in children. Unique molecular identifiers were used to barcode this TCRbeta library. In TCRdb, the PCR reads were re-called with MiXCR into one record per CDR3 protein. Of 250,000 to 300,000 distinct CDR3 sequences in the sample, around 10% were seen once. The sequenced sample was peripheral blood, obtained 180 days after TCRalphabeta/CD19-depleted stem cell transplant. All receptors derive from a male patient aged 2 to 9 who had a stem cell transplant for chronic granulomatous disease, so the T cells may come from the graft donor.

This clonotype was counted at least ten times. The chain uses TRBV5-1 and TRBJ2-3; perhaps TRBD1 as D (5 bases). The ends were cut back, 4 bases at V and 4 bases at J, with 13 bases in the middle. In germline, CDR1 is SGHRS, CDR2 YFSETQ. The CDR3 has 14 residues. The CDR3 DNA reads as TGCGCCAGCAGCCCACTTGTGGGGCCAGATACGCAGTATTTT. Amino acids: CASSPLVGPDTQYF.

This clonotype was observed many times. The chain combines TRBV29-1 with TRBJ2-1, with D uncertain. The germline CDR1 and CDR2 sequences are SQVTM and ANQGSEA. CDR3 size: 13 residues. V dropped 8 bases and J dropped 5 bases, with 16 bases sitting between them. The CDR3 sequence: CSTQILVNNEQFF. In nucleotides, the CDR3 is TGCAGCACCCAGATACTGGTTAACAATGAGCAGTTCTTC.

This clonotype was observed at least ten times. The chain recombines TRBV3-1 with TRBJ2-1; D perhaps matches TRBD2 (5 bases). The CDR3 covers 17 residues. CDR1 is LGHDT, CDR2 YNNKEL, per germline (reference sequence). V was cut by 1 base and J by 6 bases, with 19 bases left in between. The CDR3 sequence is CASSQGRILAIRNEQFF. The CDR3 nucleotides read TGTGCCAGCAGCCAAGGAAGGATTCTAGCCATACGCAATGAGCAGTTCTTC.

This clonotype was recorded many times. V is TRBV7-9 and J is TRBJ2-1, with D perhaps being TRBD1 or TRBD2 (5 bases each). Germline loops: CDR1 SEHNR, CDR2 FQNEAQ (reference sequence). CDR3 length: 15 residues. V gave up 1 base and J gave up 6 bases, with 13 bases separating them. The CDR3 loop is CASSLVSQRGNEQFF. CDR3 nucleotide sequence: TGTGCCAGCAGCTTAGTTTCCCAGAGGGGCAATGAGCAGTTCTTC.

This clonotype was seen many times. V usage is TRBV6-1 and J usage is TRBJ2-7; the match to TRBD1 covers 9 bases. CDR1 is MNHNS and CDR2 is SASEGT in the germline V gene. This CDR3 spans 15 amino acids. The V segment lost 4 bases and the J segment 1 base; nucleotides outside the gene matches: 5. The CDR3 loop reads CASSGGTGKSYEQYF. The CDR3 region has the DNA TGTGCCAGCAGTGGAGGGACAGGGAAGTCCTACGAGCAGTACTTC.

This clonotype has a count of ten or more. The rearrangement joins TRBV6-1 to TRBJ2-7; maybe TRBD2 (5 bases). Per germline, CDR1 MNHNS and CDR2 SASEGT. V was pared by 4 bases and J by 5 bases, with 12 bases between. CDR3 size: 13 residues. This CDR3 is CASSARGIDEQYF. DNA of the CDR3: TGTGCCAGCAGTGCTAGAGGGATAGACGAGCAGTACTTC.

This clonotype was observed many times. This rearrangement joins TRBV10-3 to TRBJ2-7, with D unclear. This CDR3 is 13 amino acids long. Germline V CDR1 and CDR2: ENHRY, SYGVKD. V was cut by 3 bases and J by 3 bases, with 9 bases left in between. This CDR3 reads CAISDIQDYEQYF. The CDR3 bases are TGTGCCATCAGTGACATTCAAGACTACGAGCAGTACTTC.

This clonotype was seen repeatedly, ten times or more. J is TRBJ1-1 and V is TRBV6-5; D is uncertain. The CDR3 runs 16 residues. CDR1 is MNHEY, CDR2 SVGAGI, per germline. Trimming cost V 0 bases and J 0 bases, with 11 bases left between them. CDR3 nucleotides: TGTGCCAGCAGTTACTCGAATCCGAATTTGAACACTGAAGCTTTCTTT. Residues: CASSYSNPNLNTEAFF.

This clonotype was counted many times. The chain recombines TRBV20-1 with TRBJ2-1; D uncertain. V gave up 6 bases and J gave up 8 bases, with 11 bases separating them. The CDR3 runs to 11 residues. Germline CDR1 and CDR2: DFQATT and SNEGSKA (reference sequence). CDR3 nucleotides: TGCAGTGCCTTTAGGAGTCATGAGCAGTTCTTC. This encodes CSAFRSHEQFF.